The 27 T cell receptor beta chains presented below share a single source sample, sequenced in a study of T cell repertoires in cytomegalovirus infection. TCRdb passed the reads through MiXCR, listing each CDR3 protein once. The sample includes approximately 190,000 distinct CDR3 sequences, roughly 27% of them seen just once. The sample consisted of PBMCs. Receptor source: a human donor in good health (CMV status not recorded). Some clones in this sample may be carry-over from other donors' samples.

The chain joins TRBV29-1 to TRBJ1-1; 7 bases agree with TRBD1. Germline CDR1 reads SQVTM; CDR2 reads ANQGSEA. The CDR3 runs to 13 residues. The V and J ends lost 7 bases and 11 bases, in that order; junction bases with no gene match: 16. Written as DNA, the CDR3 is TGCAGCGGGACGACAGGGCCTCAAACCAACGCTTTCTTT. It yields the protein CSGTTGPQTNAFF.

The V and J genes are TRBV19 and TRBJ2-7; TRBD1 aligns across 8 bases. The length of the CDR3 is 17 residues. J was trimmed by 2 bases and V by 7 bases; bases with no gene match: 16. Per germline, CDR1 LNHDA and CDR2 SQIVND (reference sequence). The chain's CDR3 is CASMRVRDRIFTYEQYF. The DNA of the CDR3 is TGTGCCAGTATGAGAGTCCGGGACAGGATTTTCACCTACGAGCAGTACTTC.

The V and J genes are TRBV18 and TRBJ1-1; perhaps TRBD1 as D (5 bases). V was trimmed by 2 bases and J by 1 base, leaving 11 bases between them. Germline V gene data show CDR1 as KGHSH and CDR2 as LQKENI. The CDR3 runs to 15 residues. CDR3 residues: CASSPGARENTEAFF. As DNA, the CDR3 is TGTGCCAGCTCACCAGGGGCCAGGGAGAACACTGAAGCTTTCTTT.

The chain recombines TRBV2 with TRBJ2-7; tentative D call: TRBD1 (5 bases). Between the trimmed V and J ends, which lost 7 bases and 2 bases, there was a span of 9 bases. The CDR3 runs to 12 residues. The V gene's germline CDR1 is SNHLY and CDR2 FYNNEI. The CDR3 here is CASKRQPYEQYF. The CDR3 nucleotides are TGTGCCAGCAAAAGACAGCCCTACGAGCAGTACTTC.

This clonotype showed up many times. The chain uses TRBV6-1 and TRBJ1-5; D is unresolved. Germline assignment: CDR1 MNHNS and CDR2 SASEGT. The germline V and J ends were trimmed by 2 bases and 0 bases, with 17 bases remaining between them. The CDR3 is 18 residues long. The CDR3 DNA sequence: TGTGCCAGCAGTGAAATTGGCTGGTCAGCCCATAGCAATCAGCCCCAGCATTTT. Translating it yields CASSEIGWSAHSNQPQHF.

This clonotype has a handful of counts. CDR3 DNA: TGTGCCAGCAGTGAACCCAACTCAGATACGCAGTATTTT. Protein sequence: CASSEPNSDTQYF. V gene TRBV6-1 combines with J gene TRBJ2-3; D unclear. Trimming shortened V by 2 bases and J by 4 bases, and 7 bases separated the two germline ends. This CDR3 spans 13 amino acids. Germline V gene lookup returns CDR1 MNHNS and CDR2 SASEGT.

This clonotype was picked up a small number of times. The chain is built from TRBV20-1 and TRBJ2-7; TRBD1 matches at 7 bases. V shed 5 bases and J 5 bases; nucleotides not matched to a gene: 9. This CDR3 is 13 amino acids long. CDR1 and CDR2 from the germline V gene are DFQATT and SNEGSKA (reference sequence). The CDR3 loop reads CSAPGQASDEQYF. Here the CDR3 DNA reads TGCAGTGCTCCCGGACAGGCTTCCGACGAGCAGTACTTC.

This clonotype turned up a few times. This sequence joins TRBV12-3 or TRBV12-4 and TRBJ2-1; 9 nucleotides align to TRBD2. V lost 1 base to trimming and J lost 7 bases; unmatched junction nucleotides: 8. This CDR3 is built from 16 residues. The CDR3 loop reads CASSLERGADSNEQFF. CDR3 nucleotide sequence: TGTGCCAGCAGTTTAGAGCGGGGGGCCGACTCGAATGAGCAGTTCTTC.

The rearrangement uses TRBV20-1 and TRBJ2-3; TRBD2 agrees at 15 bases. Germline CDR1 DFQATT, CDR2 SNEGSKA (reference sequence). The length of the CDR3 is 18 residues. V lost 1 base and J lost 5; bases outside the gene matches: 10. Here the CDR3 DNA reads TGCAGTGCTAGAGGCCGGACTAGCGGGGGGGTCATTAGAGATACGCAGTATTTT. Protein: CSARGRTSGGVIRDTQYF.

The chain has TRBV19 and TRBJ1-1; D is perhaps TRBD1 (6 bases). The germline CDR1 and CDR2 sequences are LNHDA and SQIVND (reference sequence). Trimming stripped 7 bases from V and 7 bases from J, with 13 bases between. The CDR3 contains 12 residues. CDR3 bases: TGTGCCAGTACCCAGGGGCGGATTGAAGCTTTCTTT. It yields the protein CASTQGRIEAFF.

This clonotype was seen repeatedly, ten times or more. The rearrangement joins TRBV6-2 or TRBV6-3 to TRBJ1-5; tentative D call: TRBD1 (5 bases). Deletions cut 5 bases from V and 5 bases from J, with 22 bases between. The CDR3 covers 17 residues. The germline V gene encodes CDR1 MNHEY and CDR2 SVGEGT. CDR3 region: CASSPMAESGTDQPQHF. The CDR3 region has the DNA TGTGCCAGCAGTCCGATGGCGGAGTCCGGGACGGATCAGCCCCAGCATTTT.

The sample holds a few counts of this clonotype. The rearrangement joins TRBV6-6 to TRBJ2-7, with 7 bases matching TRBD1. J was trimmed by 2 bases and V by 6 bases; bases with no gene match: 10. This CDR3 is built from 15 residues. Germline V gives CDR1 MNHNY, CDR2 SVGAGI (reference sequence). This CDR3 is CASRNSGTATYEQYF. DNA for the CDR3: TGTGCCAGCAGAAATTCCGGGACAGCTACCTACGAGCAGTACTTC.

This chain uses TRBV29-1 with TRBJ2-5; tentative D call: TRBD1 (6 bases). The germline V gene has CDR1 SQVTM and CDR2 ANQGSEA. Trimming shortened V by 4 bases and J by 3 bases, and 18 bases separated the two germline ends. The CDR3 length is 15 residues. In DNA, the CDR3 is TGCAGCGTTGGTATAGGCAGGGGAAAAAAAGAGACCCAGTACTTC. This sequence encodes CSVGIGRGKKETQYF.

The V call is TRBV7-6, the J call TRBJ1-2, with D uncertain. Germline-derived CDR1 and CDR2 are SGHVS and FNYEAQ. V was shortened by 3 bases and J by 0 bases, with 14 bases between the two germline ends. This CDR3 has 16 residues. CDR3 nucleotides: TGTGCCAGCAGCTTTATGAGGACGGATGCTAACTATGGCTACACCTTC. Translating it yields CASSFMRTDANYGYTF. Supplemented by reference TRBV7-6 and TRBJ1-2, the full variable domain reads GAGVSQSPRYKVTKRGQDVALRCDPISGHVSLYWYRQALGQGPEFLTYFNYEAQQDKSGLPNDRFSAERPEGSISTLTIQRTEQRDSAMYRCASSFMRTDANYGYTFGSGTRLTVV.

This chain joins TRBV28 and TRBJ1-2; perhaps TRBD1 as D (6 bases). There are 14 residues in the CDR3. V was cut by 5 bases and J by 6 bases, with 16 bases left in between. Germline lookup yields CDR1 MDHEN and CDR2 SYDVKM. CDR3 protein: CASSLVGQWNGYTF. CDR3 bases: TGTGCCAGCAGTCTGGTAGGACAGTGGAATGGCTACACCTTC.

This clonotype was seen many times. The chain has TRBV11-2 and TRBJ1-1; 7 bases agree with TRBD1. CDR3 size: 12 residues. Germline V CDR1 and CDR2: SGHAT, FQNNGV. The junction had 6 bases not matched to a gene; V was cut back by 5 bases and J by 9 bases. The CDR3 DNA follows: TGTGCCAGCAGCCCCACACAGGGGAAAGCTTTCTTT. The encoded protein is CASSPTQGKAFF.

Only a few counts were recorded for this clonotype. DNA of the CDR3: TGCGCCAGCAGCCGCCGGACAGGGGGCCAAGGAACAGATACGCAGTATTTT. Protein sequence: CASSRRTGGQGTDTQYF. The V and J genes are TRBV5-1 and TRBJ2-3; 11 nucleotides line up with TRBD1. The CDR3 is made up of 17 amino acids. The V gene end was trimmed by 4 bases and the J gene end by 3 bases; junction bases not matched to a gene: 10. Germline V gene data show CDR1 as SGHRS and CDR2 as YFSETQ.

This clonotype appeared a few times. J is TRBJ2-5 and V is TRBV14, with 11 bases matching TRBD2. The germline CDR1 and CDR2 sequences are SGHDN and FVKESK. Germline trimming cut 6 bases from V and 0 bases from J; bases unmatched to any gene: 3. The CDR3 runs to 15 residues. CDR3 amino acids: CASRASGGYQETQYF. The CDR3 coding sequence is TGTGCCAGCAGAGCTAGCGGGGGGTACCAAGAGACCCAGTACTTC.

The chain links TRBV7-2 to TRBJ2-3; 11 positions match TRBD2. Germline values: CDR1 SGHTA, CDR2 FQGNSA. V trimming: 0 bases; J trimming: 4 bases; junction bases outside the gene matches: 6. This CDR3 has 17 amino acids. The CDR3 nucleotides read TGTGCCAGCAGCTTAGCGATACTAGCGGGGGCGGCAGATACGCAGTATTTT. Its protein product is CASSLAILAGAADTQYF.

The chain is built from TRBV2 and TRBJ1-5; TRBD1 aligns across 9 bases. Germline trimming cut 8 bases from V and 1 base from J; bases unmatched to any gene: 6. The CDR3 extends over 15 amino acids. The germline V gene encodes CDR1 SNHLY and CDR2 FYNNEI. The CDR3 DNA follows: TGTGCCAGCCGACTGGGACAGGGAAGCAATCAGCCCCAGCATTTT. Encoded protein: CASRLGQGSNQPQHF.

The chain uses TRBV12-3 or TRBV12-4 and TRBJ1-2; 8 positions match TRBD1. The J segment lost 4 bases and the V segment lost 4 bases, leaving 8 bases of the junction unmatched. The CDR3 extends over 15 amino acids. For the CDR3, the DNA is TGTGCCAGCAGTTCCTATCGGACAGGGTCCTATGGCTACACCTTC. Its protein is CASSSYRTGSYGYTF.

This clonotype appeared many times. The chain carries TRBV7-2 and TRBJ2-1, with a tentative D call TRBD1 (6 bases). V was trimmed by 5 bases and J by 10 bases, leaving 21 bases between them. Per germline, CDR1 SGHTA and CDR2 FQGNSA. CDR3 length: 15 residues. The CDR3 DNA follows: TGTGCCAGCAGCCCAGGGGTGTCAGGGGCTCGGGAGCAGTTCTTC. Amino acid sequence: CASSPGVSGAREQFF.

In this sample, this clonotype turned up a few times. J is TRBJ2-1 and V is TRBV5-1; TRBD2 matches 11 bases. V shed 1 base and J 7 bases; nucleotides not matched to a gene: 1. From germline, CDR1 is SGHRS and CDR2 YFSETQ. The CDR3 has 14 residues. The CDR3 bases are TGCGCCAGCAGCTTGACTAGCGGGGGAAATGAGCAGTTCTTC. Its protein is CASSLTSGGNEQFF.

This clonotype showed up just once. The chain links TRBV6-8 to TRBJ1-2; TRBD1 is a possible D gene (5 bases). The germline gives CDR1 MNHGY, CDR2 SAAAGT. V lost 4 bases and J lost 2, with 14 bases in between. The CDR3 extends over 15 amino acids. For the CDR3, the DNA is TGTGCCAGCAGTTCTCCCCGGGACGGCAACTATGGCTACACCTTC. Residues: CASSSPRDGNYGYTF.

This clonotype occurred a few times. The rearrangement uses TRBV2 and TRBJ2-7, with TRBD1 matching over 12 bases. Germline CDR1 reads SNHLY; CDR2 reads FYNNEI. The CDR3 spans 15 residues. V lost 9 bases and J lost 5; bases outside the gene matches: 11. The CDR3 loop reads CASRPPGQGANEQYF. The CDR3 coding sequence is TGTGCCAGTAGACCCCCGGGACAGGGGGCCAACGAGCAGTACTTC.

In this sample, this clonotype turned up a few times. The CDR3 DNA sequence: TGTGCCAGCTCTCCAAGTAGGGGGCAAAGGGTGACCCAGTACTTC. Protein product: CASSPSRGQRVTQYF. The rearrangement uses TRBV2 and TRBJ2-5; 7 bases fit TRBD1. This CDR3 has 15 amino acids. With 8 bases clipped from V and 7 bases from J, the junction kept 16 bases outside the gene matches. The germline V gene encodes CDR1 SNHLY and CDR2 FYNNEI. Drawing the rest from reference TRBV2 and TRBJ2-5, the complete variable domain is EPEVTQTPSHQVTQMGQEVILRCVPISNHLYFYWYRQILGQKVEFLVSFYNNEISEKSEIFDDQFSVERPDGSNFTLKIRSTKLEDSAMYFCASSPSRGQRVTQYFGPGTRLLVL.

The chain is built from TRBV27 and TRBJ2-7; D remains unclear. Trimming removed 5 bases from V and 5 bases from J, with 13 bases in between. CDR1 is MNHEY and CDR2 is SMNVEV in the germline V gene (reference sequence). The CDR3 runs to 13 residues. CDR3 residues: CASSPLVTDEQYF. CDR3 nucleotides: TGTGCCAGCAGTCCCCTGGTAACGGACGAGCAGTACTTC.